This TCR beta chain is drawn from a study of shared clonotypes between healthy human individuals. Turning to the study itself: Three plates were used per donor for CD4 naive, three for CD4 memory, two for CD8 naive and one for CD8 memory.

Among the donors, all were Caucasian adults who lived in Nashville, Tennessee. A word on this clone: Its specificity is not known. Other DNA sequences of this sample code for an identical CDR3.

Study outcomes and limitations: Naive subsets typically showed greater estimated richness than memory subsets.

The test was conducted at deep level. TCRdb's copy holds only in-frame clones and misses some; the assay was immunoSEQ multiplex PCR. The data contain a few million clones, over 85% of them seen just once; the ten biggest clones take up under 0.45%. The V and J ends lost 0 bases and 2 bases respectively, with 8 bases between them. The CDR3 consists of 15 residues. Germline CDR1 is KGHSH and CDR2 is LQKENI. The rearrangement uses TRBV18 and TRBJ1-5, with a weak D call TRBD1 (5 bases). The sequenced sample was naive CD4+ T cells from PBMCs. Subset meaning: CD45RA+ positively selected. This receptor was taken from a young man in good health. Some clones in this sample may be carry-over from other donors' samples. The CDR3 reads CASSPPGQGNQPQHF. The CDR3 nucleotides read TGTGCCAGCTCACCACCGGGGCAGGGCAATCAGCCCCAGCATTTT. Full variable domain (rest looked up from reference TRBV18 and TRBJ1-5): NAGVMQNPRHLVRRRGQEARLRCSPMKGHSHVYWYRQLPEEGLKFMVYLQKENIIDESGMPKERFSAEFPKEGPSILRIQQVVRGDSAAYFCASSPPGQGNQPQHFGDGTRLSIL.